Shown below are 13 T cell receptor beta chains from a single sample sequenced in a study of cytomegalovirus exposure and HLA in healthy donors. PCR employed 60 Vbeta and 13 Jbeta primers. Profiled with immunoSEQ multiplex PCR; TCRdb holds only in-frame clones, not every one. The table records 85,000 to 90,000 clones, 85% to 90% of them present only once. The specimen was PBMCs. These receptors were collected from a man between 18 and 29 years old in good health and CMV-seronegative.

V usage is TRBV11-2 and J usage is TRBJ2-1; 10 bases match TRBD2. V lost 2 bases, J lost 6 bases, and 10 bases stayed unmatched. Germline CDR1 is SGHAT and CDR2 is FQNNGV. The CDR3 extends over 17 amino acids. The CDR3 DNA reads TGTGCCAGCAGCTTATACCAGAGCGGGAGGGTTGGCAATGAGCAGTTCTTC. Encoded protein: CASSLYQSGRVGNEQFF.

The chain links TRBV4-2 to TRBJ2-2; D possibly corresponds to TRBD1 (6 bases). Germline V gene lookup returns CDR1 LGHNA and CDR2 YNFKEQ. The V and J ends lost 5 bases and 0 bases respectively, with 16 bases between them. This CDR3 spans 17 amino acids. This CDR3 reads CASSLLDRRANTGELFF. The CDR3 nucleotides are TGTGCCAGCAGCTTACTAGACAGGCGGGCGAACACCGGGGAGCTGTTTTTT.

The CDR3 loop is CASSLQLAWDYNEQFF. CDR3 in DNA: TGTGCCAGCTCACTGCAACTAGCGTGGGACTACAATGAGCAGTTCTTC. The chain couples TRBV18 to TRBJ2-1, with 7 bases aligning to TRBD2. V dropped 4 bases and J dropped 3; count of bases not matched to a gene: 9. CDR1 KGHSH and CDR2 LQKENI come from the germline V gene. This CDR3 has 16 amino acids.

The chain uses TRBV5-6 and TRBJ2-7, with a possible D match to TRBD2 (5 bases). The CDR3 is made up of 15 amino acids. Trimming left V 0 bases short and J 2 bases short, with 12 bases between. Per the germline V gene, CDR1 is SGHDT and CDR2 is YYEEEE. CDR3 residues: CASSLAGLPPYEQYF. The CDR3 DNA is TGTGCCAGCAGCTTGGCGGGATTACCCCCCTACGAGCAGTACTTC.

The CDR3 region has the DNA TGTGCCAGCAGTTTAGGAGGCCAGAGCTCCTACAATGAGCAGTTCTTC. Translating gives CASSLGGQSSYNEQFF. This chain connects TRBV28 to TRBJ2-1, with D possibly matching TRBD2 (5 bases). Germline lookup yields CDR1 MDHEN and CDR2 SYDVKM. Trimming pared 2 bases from V and 0 bases from J, leaving 11 bases between. The CDR3 has 16 amino acids.

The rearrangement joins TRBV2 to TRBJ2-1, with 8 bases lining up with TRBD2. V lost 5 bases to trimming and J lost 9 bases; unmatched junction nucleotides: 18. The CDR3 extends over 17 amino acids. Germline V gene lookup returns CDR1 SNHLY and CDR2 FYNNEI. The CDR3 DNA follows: TGTGCCAGCAGTAAGACTCCGGGACTAGTCGGAGATGGTGAGCAGTTCTTC. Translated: CASSKTPGLVGDGEQFF.

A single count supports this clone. The CDR3 is CASSQTWTSWDEQFF. In DNA form, the CDR3 reads TGCGCCAGCAGCCAGACTTGGACTAGTTGGGATGAGCAGTTCTTC. V and J are TRBV4-1 and TRBJ2-1; 7 bases align to TRBD2. V was pared by 3 bases and J by 8 bases, with 10 bases of the junction left unmatched. The CDR3 totals 15 residues. The germline CDR1 and CDR2 sequences are MGHRA and YSYEKL.

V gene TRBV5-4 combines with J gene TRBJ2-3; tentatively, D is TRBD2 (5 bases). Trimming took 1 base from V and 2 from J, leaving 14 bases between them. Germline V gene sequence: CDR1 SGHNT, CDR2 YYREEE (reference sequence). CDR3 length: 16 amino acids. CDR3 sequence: CASSLLGSRATDTQYF. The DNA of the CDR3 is TGTGCCAGCAGCTTGTTGGGGAGTCGGGCCACAGATACGCAGTATTTT.

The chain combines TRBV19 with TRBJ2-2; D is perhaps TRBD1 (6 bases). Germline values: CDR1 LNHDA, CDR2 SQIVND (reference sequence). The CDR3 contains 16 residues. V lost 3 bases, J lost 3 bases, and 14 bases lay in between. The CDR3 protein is CASSIYGAGDTGELFF. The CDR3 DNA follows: TGTGCCAGTAGTATTTACGGGGCAGGGGACACCGGGGAGCTGTTTTTT.

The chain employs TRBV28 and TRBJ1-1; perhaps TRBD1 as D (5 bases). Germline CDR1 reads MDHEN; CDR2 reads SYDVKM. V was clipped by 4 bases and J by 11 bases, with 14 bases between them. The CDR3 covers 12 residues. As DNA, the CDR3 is TGTGCCAGCAGTTGGTCAGGGAGGGAGGCTTTCTTT. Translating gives CASSWSGREAFF.

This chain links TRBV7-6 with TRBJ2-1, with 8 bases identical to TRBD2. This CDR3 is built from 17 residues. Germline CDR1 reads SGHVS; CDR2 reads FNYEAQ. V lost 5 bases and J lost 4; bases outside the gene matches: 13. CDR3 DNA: TGTGCCAGCAGCCCTGTAATTAGGACTAGCAGTTACAATGAGCAGTTCTTC. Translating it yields CASSPVIRTSSYNEQFF.

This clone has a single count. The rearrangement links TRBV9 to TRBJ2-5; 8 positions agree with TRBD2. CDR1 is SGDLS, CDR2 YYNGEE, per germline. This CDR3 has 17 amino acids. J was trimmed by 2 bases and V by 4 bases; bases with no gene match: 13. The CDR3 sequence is CASSPGTRVVGQETQYF. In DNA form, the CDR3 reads TGTGCCAGCAGCCCCGGGACTAGAGTTGTGGGGCAAGAGACCCAGTACTTC.

Written as DNA, the CDR3 is TGTGCCACCAGCAGAGATACCGGTAACTATGGCTACACCTTC. Encoded protein: CATSRDTGNYGYTF. The V gene is TRBV15, the J gene TRBJ1-2, with D hard to call. Germline V lookup: CDR1 LNHNV, CDR2 YYDKDF (reference sequence). The CDR3 is 14 amino acids. V was pared by 0 bases and J by 1 base, with 6 bases between.